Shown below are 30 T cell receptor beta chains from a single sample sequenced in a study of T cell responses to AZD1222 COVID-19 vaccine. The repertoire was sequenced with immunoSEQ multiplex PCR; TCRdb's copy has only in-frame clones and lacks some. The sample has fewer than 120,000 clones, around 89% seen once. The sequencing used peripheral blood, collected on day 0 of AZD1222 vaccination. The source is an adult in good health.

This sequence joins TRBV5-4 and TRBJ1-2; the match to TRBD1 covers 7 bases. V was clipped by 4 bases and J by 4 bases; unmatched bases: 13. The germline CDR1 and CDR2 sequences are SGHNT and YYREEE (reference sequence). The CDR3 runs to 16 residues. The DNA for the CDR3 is TGTGCCAGCAGCGCCGCCCGACAGGGTGTAGTCTATGGCTACACCTTC. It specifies CASSAARQGVVYGYTF.

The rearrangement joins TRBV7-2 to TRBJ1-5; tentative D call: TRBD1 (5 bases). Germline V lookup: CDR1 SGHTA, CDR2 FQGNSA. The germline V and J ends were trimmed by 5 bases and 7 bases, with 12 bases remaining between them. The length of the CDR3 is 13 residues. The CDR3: CASSRGGEQPQHF. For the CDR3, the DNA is TGTGCCAGCAGCCGCGGGGGGGAACAGCCCCAGCATTTT.

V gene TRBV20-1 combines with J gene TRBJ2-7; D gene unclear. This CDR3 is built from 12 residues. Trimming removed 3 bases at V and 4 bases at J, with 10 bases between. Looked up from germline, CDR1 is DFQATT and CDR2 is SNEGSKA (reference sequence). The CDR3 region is CSASPQDYEQYF. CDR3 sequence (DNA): TGCAGTGCTAGTCCCCAGGATTACGAGCAGTACTTC.

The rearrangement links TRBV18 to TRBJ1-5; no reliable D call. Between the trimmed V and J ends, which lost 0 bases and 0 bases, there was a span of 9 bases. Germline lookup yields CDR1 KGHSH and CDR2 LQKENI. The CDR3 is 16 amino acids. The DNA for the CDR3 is TGTGCCAGCTCACCACCGCAACAAAATAGCAATCAGCCCCAGCATTTT. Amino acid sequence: CASSPPQQNSNQPQHF.

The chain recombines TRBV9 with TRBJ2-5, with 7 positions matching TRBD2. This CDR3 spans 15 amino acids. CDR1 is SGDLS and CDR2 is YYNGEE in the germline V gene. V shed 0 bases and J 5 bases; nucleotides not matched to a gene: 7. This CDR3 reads CASSVAREVPETQYF. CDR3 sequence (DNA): TGTGCCAGCAGCGTAGCCCGGGAGGTGCCGGAGACCCAGTACTTC. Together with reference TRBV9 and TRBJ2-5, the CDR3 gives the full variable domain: DSGVTQTPKHLITATGQRVTLRCSPRSGDLSVYWYQQSLDQGLQFLIQYYNGEERAKGNILERFSAQQFPDLHSELNLSSLELGDSALYFCASSVAREVPETQYFGPGTRLLVL.

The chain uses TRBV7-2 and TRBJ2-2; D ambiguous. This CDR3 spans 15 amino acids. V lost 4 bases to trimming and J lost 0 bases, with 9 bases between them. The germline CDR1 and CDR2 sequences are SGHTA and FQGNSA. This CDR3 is CASSSYFSNTGELFF. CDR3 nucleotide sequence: TGTGCCAGCAGCTCATACTTCTCGAACACCGGGGAGCTGTTTTTT.

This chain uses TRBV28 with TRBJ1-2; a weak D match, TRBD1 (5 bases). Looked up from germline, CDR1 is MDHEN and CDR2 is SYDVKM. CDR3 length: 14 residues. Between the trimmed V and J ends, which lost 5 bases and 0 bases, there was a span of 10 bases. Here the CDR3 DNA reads TGTGCCAGCAGTCAAGGGGCAGCTAACTATGGCTACACCTTC. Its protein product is CASSQGAANYGYTF.

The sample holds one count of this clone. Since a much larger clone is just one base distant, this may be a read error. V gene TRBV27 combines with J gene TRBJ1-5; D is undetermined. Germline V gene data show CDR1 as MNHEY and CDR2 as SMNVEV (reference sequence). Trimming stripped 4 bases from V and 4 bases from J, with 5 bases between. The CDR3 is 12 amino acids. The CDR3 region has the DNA TGTGCCAGCAGTTACCTGAATCAGCCCCAGCATTTT. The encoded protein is CASSYLNQPQHF.

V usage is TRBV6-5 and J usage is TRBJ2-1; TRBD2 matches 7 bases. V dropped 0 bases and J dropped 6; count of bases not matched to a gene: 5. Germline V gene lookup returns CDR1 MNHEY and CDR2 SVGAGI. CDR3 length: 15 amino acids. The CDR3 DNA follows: TGTGCCAGCAGTTACTCCCTTTGGGGGGGCAATGAGCAGTTCTTC. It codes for CASSYSLWGGNEQFF.

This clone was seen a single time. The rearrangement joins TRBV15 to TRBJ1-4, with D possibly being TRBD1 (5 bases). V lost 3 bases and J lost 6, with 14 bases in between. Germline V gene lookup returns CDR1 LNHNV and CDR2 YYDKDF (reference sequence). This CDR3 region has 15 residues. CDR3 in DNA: TGTGCCACCAGCAGCCCCTCAGGGCAGGATGAAAAACTGTTTTTT. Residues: CATSSPSGQDEKLFF.

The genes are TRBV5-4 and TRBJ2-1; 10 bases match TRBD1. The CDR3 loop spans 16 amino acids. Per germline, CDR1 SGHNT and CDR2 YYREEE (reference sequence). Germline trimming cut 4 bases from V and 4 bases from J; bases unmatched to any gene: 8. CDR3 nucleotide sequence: TGTGCCAGCAGCACTAAGACAGGGGGCTCGTACAATGAGCAGTTCTTC. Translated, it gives CASSTKTGGSYNEQFF. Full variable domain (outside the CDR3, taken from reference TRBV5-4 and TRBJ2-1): ETGVTQSPTHLIKTRGQQVTLRCSSQSGHNTVSWYQQALGQGPQFIFQYYREEENGRGNFPPRFSGLQFPNYSSELNVNALELDDSALYLCASSTKTGGSYNEQFFGPGTRLTVL.

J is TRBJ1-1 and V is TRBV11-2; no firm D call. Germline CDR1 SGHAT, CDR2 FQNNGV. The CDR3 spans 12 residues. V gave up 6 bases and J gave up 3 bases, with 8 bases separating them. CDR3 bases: TGTGCCAGCAGGGACGGGTACACTGAAGCTTTCTTT. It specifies CASRDGYTEAFF.

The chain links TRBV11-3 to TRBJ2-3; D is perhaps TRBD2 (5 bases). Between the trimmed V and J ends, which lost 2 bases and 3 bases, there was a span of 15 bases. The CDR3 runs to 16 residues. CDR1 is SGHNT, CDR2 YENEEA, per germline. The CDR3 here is CASSLSSRGYTDTQYF. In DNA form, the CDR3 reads TGTGCCAGCAGCTTATCATCCCGGGGATATACAGATACGCAGTATTTT.

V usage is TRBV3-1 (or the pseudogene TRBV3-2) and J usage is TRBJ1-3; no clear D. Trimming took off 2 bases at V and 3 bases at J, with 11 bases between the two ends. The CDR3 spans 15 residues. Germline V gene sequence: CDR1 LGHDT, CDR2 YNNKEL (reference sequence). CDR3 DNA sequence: TGTGCCAGCAGCCAACTGCCCGGTGGTGGAAACACCATATATTTT. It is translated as CASSQLPGGGNTIYF.

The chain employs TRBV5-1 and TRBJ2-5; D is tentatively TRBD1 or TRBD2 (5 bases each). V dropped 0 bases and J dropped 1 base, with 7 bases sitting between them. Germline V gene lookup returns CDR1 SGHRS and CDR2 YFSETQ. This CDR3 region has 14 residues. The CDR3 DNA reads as TGCGCCAGCAGCTTGGCGGGGACCCAAGAGACCCAGTACTTC. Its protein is CASSLAGTQETQYF.

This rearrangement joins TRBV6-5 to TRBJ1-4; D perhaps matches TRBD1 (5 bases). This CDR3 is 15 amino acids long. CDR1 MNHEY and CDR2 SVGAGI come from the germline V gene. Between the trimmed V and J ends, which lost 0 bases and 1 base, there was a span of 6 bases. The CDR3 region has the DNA TGTGCCAGCAGTTACTCGCAGGGAACTAATGAAAAACTGTTTTTT. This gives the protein CASSYSQGTNEKLFF.

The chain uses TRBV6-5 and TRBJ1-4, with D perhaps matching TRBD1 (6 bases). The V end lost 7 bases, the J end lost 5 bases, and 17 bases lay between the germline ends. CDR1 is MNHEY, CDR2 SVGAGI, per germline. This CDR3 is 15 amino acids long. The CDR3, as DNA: TGTGCCAGCACCCTCACAGGGCGGGGGAATGAAAAACTGTTTTTT. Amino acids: CASTLTGRGNEKLFF.

DNA for the CDR3: TGTGCCAGCAGCTTAGTCTTGGGGGGGCAAGGCTACGAGCAGTACTTC. This encodes CASSLVLGGQGYEQYF. The chain has TRBV7-8 and TRBJ2-7; perhaps TRBD2 as D (7 bases). The germline V gene has CDR1 SGHVS and CDR2 FQNEAQ. With 1 base removed from V and 3 bases from J, the gap between germline ends came to 16 bases. The CDR3 runs to 16 residues.

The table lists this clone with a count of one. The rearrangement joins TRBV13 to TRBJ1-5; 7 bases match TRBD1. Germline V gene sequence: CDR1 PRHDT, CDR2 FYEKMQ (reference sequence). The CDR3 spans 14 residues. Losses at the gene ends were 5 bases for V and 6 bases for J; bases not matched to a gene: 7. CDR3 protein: CASSVDRAGQPQHF. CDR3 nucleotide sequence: TGTGCCAGCAGCGTCGACAGGGCGGGTCAGCCCCAGCATTTT.

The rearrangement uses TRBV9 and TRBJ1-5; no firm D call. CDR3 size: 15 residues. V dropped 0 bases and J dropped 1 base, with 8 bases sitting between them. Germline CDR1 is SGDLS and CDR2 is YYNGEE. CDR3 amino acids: CASSVGTLSNQPQHF. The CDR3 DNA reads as TGTGCCAGCAGCGTAGGAACACTGAGCAATCAGCCCCAGCATTTT.

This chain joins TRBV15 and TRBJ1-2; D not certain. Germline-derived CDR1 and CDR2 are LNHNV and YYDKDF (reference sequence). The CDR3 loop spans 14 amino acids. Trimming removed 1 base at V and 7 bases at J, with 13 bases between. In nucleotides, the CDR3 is TGTGCCACCAGCAGAGGTACCTTTCGGAGTGGCTACACCTTC. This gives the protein CATSRGTFRSGYTF.

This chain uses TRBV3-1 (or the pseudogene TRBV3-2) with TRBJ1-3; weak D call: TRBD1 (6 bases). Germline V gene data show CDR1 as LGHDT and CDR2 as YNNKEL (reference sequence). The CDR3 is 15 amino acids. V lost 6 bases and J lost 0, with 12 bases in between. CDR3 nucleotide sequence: TGTGCCAGCAGACAGAACAGGGACTCTGGAAACACCATATATTTT. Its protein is CASRQNRDSGNTIYF.

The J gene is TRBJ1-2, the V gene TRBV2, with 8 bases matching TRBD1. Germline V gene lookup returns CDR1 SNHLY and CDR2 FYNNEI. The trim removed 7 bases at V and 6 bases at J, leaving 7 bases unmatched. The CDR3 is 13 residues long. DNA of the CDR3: TGTGCCAGCATCCAACAGGGGGGAAATGGCTACACCTTC. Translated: CASIQQGGNGYTF.

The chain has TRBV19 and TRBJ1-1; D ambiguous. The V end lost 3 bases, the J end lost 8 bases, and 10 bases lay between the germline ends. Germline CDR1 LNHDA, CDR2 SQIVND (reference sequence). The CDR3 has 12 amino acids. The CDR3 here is CASSIFGVEAFF. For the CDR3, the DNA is TGTGCCAGTAGTATTTTTGGGGTAGAAGCTTTCTTT.

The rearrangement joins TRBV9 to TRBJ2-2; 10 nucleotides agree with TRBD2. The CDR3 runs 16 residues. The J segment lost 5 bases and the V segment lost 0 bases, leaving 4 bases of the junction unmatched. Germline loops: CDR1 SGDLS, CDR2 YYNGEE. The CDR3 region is CASSVGSGRATGELFF. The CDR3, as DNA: TGTGCCAGCAGCGTAGGGAGCGGGAGGGCAACCGGGGAGCTGTTTTTT.

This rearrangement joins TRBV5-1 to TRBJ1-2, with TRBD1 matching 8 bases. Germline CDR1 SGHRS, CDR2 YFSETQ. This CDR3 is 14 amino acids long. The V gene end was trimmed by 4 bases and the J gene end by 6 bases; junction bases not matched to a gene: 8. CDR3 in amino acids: CASSDSGGANGYTF. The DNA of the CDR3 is TGCGCCAGCAGCGATTCAGGGGGCGCGAATGGCTACACCTTC.

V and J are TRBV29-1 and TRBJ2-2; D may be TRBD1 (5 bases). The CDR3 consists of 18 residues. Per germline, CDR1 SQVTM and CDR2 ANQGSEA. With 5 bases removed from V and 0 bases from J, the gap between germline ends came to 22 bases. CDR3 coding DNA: TGCAGCGTTATCTGGGGAAAACACCAAGGGGCGAACACCGGGGAGCTGTTTTTT. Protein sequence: CSVIWGKHQGANTGELFF.

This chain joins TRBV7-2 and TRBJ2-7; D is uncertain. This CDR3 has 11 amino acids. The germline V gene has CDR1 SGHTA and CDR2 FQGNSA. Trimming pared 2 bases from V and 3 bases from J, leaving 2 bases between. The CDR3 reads CASSLYYEQYF. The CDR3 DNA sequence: TGTGCCAGCAGCTTATACTACGAGCAGTACTTC.

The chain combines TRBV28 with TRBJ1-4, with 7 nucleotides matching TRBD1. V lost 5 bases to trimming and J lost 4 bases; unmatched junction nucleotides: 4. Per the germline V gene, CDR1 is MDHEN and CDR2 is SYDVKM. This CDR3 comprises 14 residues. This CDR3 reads CASSTGAINEKLFF. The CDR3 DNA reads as TGTGCCAGCAGTACAGGGGCCATTAATGAAAAACTGTTTTTT.

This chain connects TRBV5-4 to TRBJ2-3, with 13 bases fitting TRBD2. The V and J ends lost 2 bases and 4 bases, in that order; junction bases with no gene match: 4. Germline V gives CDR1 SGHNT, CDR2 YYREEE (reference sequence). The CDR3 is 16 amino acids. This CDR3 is CASSLPLAGGPDTQYF. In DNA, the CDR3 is TGTGCCAGCAGCTTACCACTAGCGGGGGGGCCAGATACGCAGTATTTT.